Listed below are T cell receptor beta chains from one sample, sequenced in a study of T cells in Graves' hyperthyroidism and ophthalmopathy. TCRdb fed the multiplex PCR reads into MiXCR, producing one record per CDR3 protein. Among roughly 570,000 distinct CDR3 sequences listed, approximately 14% were seen once. Material for sequencing was blood. The receptors originated from a woman in her 30s with Graves' hyperthyroidism. Both conserved end residues are part of each CDR3. The D gene is left open where the match is weak. Some rows mark clone size as missing; the rest say once, few, many or name a class of expanded clone.

V	D	J	size	DNA	CDR3
TRBV11-2	.	TRBJ1-2	many	TGTGCCAGCAGCTCAGAGACAGTAAACTATGGCTACACCTTC	CASSSETVNYGYTF
TRBV7-6	.	TRBJ2-7	.	TGTGCCAGCAGAGACGGACCGGGCGAGCAGTACTTC	CASRDGPGEQYF
TRBV12-3/TRBV12-4	.	TRBJ2-1	many	TGTGCCAGCAGTTTAAGTGGGGCAGGGATCAATGAGCAGTTCTTC	CASSLSGAGINEQFF
TRBV30	.	TRBJ1-3	many	TGTGCCTGGAGTAGGGGGTCTGGAAACACCATATATTTT	CAWSRGSGNTIYF
TRBV6-9	TRBD2	TRBJ2-3	.	TGTGCCAGCAGTTACAGTAGGGCTAGCGGGAGGAACACAGATACGCAGTATTTT	CASSYSRASGRNTDTQYF
TRBV6-1	TRBD1	TRBJ1-5	few	TGTGCCAGCAGCGGAGGACAGGGGGTGAGATATAGCAATCAGCCCCAGCATTTT	CASSGGQGVRYSNQPQHF
TRBV6-2/TRBV6-3	TRBD2	TRBJ2-2	few	TGTGCCAGCACCCCCGGGACTAGCGGGAGGGCCTGGTGTTGCACCGGGGAGCTGTTTTTT	CASTPGTSGRAWCCTGELFF
TRBV30	.	TRBJ2-7	few	TGTGCCTGGAGTGTACTCACGCTGAAGTACGAGCAGTACTTC	CAWSVLTLKYEQYF
TRBV6-5	.	TRBJ2-5	.	TGTGCCAGCAGTTACTGGCTAGACCAAGAGACCCAGTACTTC	CASSYWLDQETQYF
TRBV6-6	.	TRBJ2-7	few	TGTGCCAGCAGTTACTCGCATTCGCGCCAGGAAAGACCCTACGAGCAGTACTTC	CASSYSHSRQERPYEQYF
TRBV18	.	TRBJ1-1	few	TGTGCCAGCTCGAAAATTGACACTGAAGCTTTCTTT	CASSKIDTEAFF
TRBV3-1	.	TRBJ1-6	.	TGTGCCAGCAGCCAGGGGTTCTCCTATAATTCACCCCTCCACTTT	CASSQGFSYNSPLHF
TRBV3-1	TRBD1	TRBJ1-4	.	TGTGCCAGCAGCCAGGGACAGGGGGATGAAAAACTGTTTTTT	CASSQGQGDEKLFF
TRBV11-2	.	TRBJ2-2	many	TGTGCCAGCAGCTTTGTAGGGGTCACCGGGGAGCTGTTTTTT	CASSFVGVTGELFF
TRBV7-2	.	TRBJ2-7	many	TGTGCCAGCAGCTTAGGGACACGATACGAGCAGTACTTC	CASSLGTRYEQYF
TRBV30	.	TRBJ1-2	many	TGTGCCTGGCTCCCCCCTGAAAACTATGGCTACACCTTC	CAWLPPENYGYTF
TRBV6-1	TRBD1	TRBJ1-2	few	TGTGCCAGCAGGAGGGGGCGCGACTATGGCTACACCTTC	CASRRGRDYGYTF